This T cell receptor beta chain was obtained from a study of cytomegalovirus exposure and HLA in healthy donors. Study in general: HLA-typed donors were the source of about 85 million unique TCRs, which an early data release held. Study-level results: Most subjects had HLA-A and HLA-B alleles reportedly predicted accurately by TCR beta sequences.

With regard to this clone: Its matching antigen is unknown.

The PCR used 60 Vbeta and 13 Jbeta primers. Sequencing was performed with immunoSEQ multiplex PCR; in TCRdb, only in-frame clones are kept and a portion is missing. The sample has 90,000 or so clones, over 70% seen once. The receptor was derived from a man between 45 and 60 years old in good health and CMV-seropositive. Sequenced material: PBMCs.

CDR3 coding DNA: TGTGCCAGCAGCTCCCATAGACTAGCGGGAGATGAGACCCAGTACTTC. Protein product: CASSSHRLAGDETQYF. The V gene is TRBV7-9, the J gene TRBJ2-5; TRBD2 matches 12 bases. There are 16 residues in the CDR3. With 4 bases clipped from V and 5 bases from J, the junction kept 8 bases outside the gene matches. Germline CDR1 is SEHNR and CDR2 is FQNEAQ (reference sequence).